A single sample is the source of the 3 T cell receptor beta chains below, sequenced in a study of regulatory T cells in long-lasting Graves disease. Time point of the sample: persistent/refractory GD, antithyroid drugs over 5 years with positive TRAb. The TCR library was made from RNA that had been extracted from PBMCs in TRIzol. Both iRepertoire HTBI primers and Arm-PCR of CDR3 regions were used to build the TCR beta libraries. TCRdb reanalysed the multiplex PCR reads using MiXCR and keeps one entry per CDR3 protein. The sample lists roughly 500,000 distinct CDR3 sequences, under 25% occurring once. The source material was peripheral blood mononuclear cells (PBMCs), sampled when the disease was refractory, from a patient treated with antithyroid drugs. The receptor source for this set is a female donor with Graves disease.

This rearrangement joins TRBV7-9 to TRBJ2-5; D ambiguous. Germline CDR1 reads SEHNR; CDR2 reads FQNEAQ (reference sequence). Trimming removed 5 bases at V and 0 bases at J, with 22 bases between. This CDR3 has 18 residues. Written as DNA, the CDR3 is TGTGCCAGCAGCCGTAAGAGCTTACACTATACACACCAAGAGACCCAGTACTTC. The encoded protein is CASSRKSLHYTHQETQYF.

The sample holds many counts of this clonotype. The chain is built from TRBV6-9 and TRBJ1-1; D call uncertain. Looked up from germline, CDR1 is MNHGY and CDR2 is SVAAGI. Trimming took off 4 bases at V and 8 bases at J, with 17 bases between the two ends. This CDR3 contains 14 residues. CDR3 region: CASSLRGEGKEAFF. CDR3 bases: TGTGCCAGCAGTTTGCGTGGGGAAGGGAAGGAAGCTTTCTTT.

In regard to this clonotype: In this CDR3 the conserved last residue, phenylalanine or tryptophan, is missing, so a read error is likely. The limits of the CDR3 on the DNA are not certain, so only TCRdb's listed CDR3 is given. The genes are TRBV27 and TRBJ1-4; the table's D gene call, TRBD1, was not cross checked with the DNA. With termini counted, the CDR3 has 9 amino acids. Germline V gene lookup returns CDR1 MNHEY and CDR2 SMNVEV (reference sequence). The CDR3 sequence: CARGIWGVC.